This TCR beta chain was recovered during a study of pediatric ulcerative colitis. As for the study in general: Ulcerative colitis patients had pancolitis or left-sided colitis, with confirming histology. Regarding the study as a whole: Two rectal clonotypes were found only in ulcerative colitis patients, all of them.

The length of the CDR3 is 16 residues. Trimming pared 0 bases from V and 2 bases from J, leaving 8 bases between. Germline V CDR1 and CDR2: LNHDA, SQIVND (reference sequence). The rectum was sampled with one to two pinch biopsies at colonoscopy. As concerns this clone: Antigen: not known.

Up to 500,000 reads were sequenced per sample. Here immunoSEQ multiplex PCR was the method, and the copy in TCRdb shows in-frame clones only, minus some. The table has about 36,000 clones, 73% seen once; the top ten hold about 0.71%. What was sequenced was gut tissue. The receptor was isolated from a boy between 10 and 17 years old with moderate ulcerative colitis. The chain combines TRBV19 with TRBJ2-6; tentative D call: TRBD1 (6 bases). As DNA, the CDR3 is TGTGCCAGTAGTATAGATGCAGGGGCTGGGGCCAACGTCCTGACTTTC. Protein: CASSIDAGAGANVLTF.